These 21 T cell receptor beta chains were sequenced from one sample in a study of shared clonotypes between healthy human individuals. The repertoire was sequenced with immunoSEQ multiplex PCR; TCRdb's copy has only in-frame clones and lacks some. Here the sample spans 2,100,000 or so clones, roughly 95% being singletons. Sequencing was carried out using naive CD4+ T cells sorted from blood. Indicated subset: CD45RA+ positively selected. These receptors all stem from a man in his late teens or twenties in good health.

V is TRBV5-1 and J is TRBJ1-4, with 7 positions matching TRBD1. The germline V gene has CDR1 SGHRS and CDR2 YFSETQ. The CDR3 is 15 amino acids. Germline trimming cut 4 bases from V and 8 bases from J; bases unmatched to any gene: 11. Written as DNA, the CDR3 is TGCGCCAGCAGCGCATCGACAGGGTCTGAAGAAAAACTGTTTTTT. It is translated as CASSASTGSEEKLFF.

This sequence joins TRBV1 and TRBJ2-5; no DNA check was done on the table's D call, TRBD2. TRBV1 is listed as a pseudogene. The CDR3 has 20 amino acids. The CDR3 protein is CTSSQDPIMGVAGKKMTQYF. The CDR3 region has the DNA TGCACCAGCAGCCAAGATCCTATTATGGGGGTAGCGGGGAAGAAGATGACCCAGTACTTC.

The V gene is TRBV28, the J gene TRBJ2-2, with 14 bases identical to TRBD2. CDR1 is MDHEN and CDR2 is SYDVKM in the germline V gene. The CDR3 has 18 residues. J lost 8 bases, V lost 6 bases, and 14 bases had no gene match. In nucleotides, the CDR3 is TGTGCCAGCAGCTATCCCCCCGGGACTAGCGGGAGAACTGGGGAGCTGTTTTTT. Translated, it gives CASSYPPGTSGRTGELFF.

This chain links TRBV11-2 with TRBJ1-6; D is perhaps TRBD1 (6 bases). In germline, CDR1 is SGHAT, CDR2 FQNNGV. CDR3 length: 16 amino acids. Trimming shortened V by 2 bases and J by 10 bases, and 18 bases separated the two germline ends. The CDR3 spells CASSLTGRGSGSPLHF. CDR3 DNA: TGTGCCAGCAGCTTAACAGGGCGGGGCAGCGGCTCACCCCTCCACTTT.

The chain has TRBV2 and TRBJ2-5, with 7 nucleotides matching TRBD1. The trim removed 6 bases at V and 0 bases at J, leaving 1 base unmatched. CDR1 is SNHLY, CDR2 FYNNEI, per germline. The CDR3 spans 13 residues. This CDR3 reads CASRTGNQETQYF. The CDR3 region has the DNA TGTGCCAGCAGGACAGGGAACCAAGAGACCCAGTACTTC.

The chain recombines TRBV7-2 with TRBJ1-5; D not resolved. The germline gives CDR1 SGHTA, CDR2 FQGNSA. The CDR3 has 13 amino acids. The V and J ends lost 1 base and 5 bases respectively, with 6 bases between them. CDR3 sequence reads: CASSLEGHQPQHF. The CDR3 DNA reads TGTGCCAGCAGCTTAGAGGGTCATCAGCCCCAGCATTTT.

In DNA form, the CDR3 reads TGTGCCAGCTCACCACCGAGTCCATTGAACACTGAAGCTTTCTTT. Protein product: CASSPPSPLNTEAFF. This chain joins TRBV18 and TRBJ1-1, with D uncertain. V dropped 0 bases and J dropped 0 bases, with 8 bases sitting between them. The CDR3 has 15 amino acids. Germline V gene data show CDR1 as KGHSH and CDR2 as LQKENI.

The CDR3 sequence is CASSSGQRNGYTF. For the CDR3, the DNA is TGTGCCAGCAGCTCGGGGCAAAGGAATGGCTACACCTTC. V is TRBV11-1 and J is TRBJ1-2, with TRBD1 as a possible D gene (5 bases). V was cut by 4 bases and J by 6 bases, with 12 bases left in between. CDR3 length equals 13 residues. CDR1 SGHAT and CDR2 FQDESV come from the germline V gene (reference sequence).

This clone was recorded once. The chain links TRBV18 to TRBJ2-7; D might be TRBD2 (5 bases). Germline assignment: CDR1 KGHSH and CDR2 LQKENI. With 6 bases removed from V and 3 bases from J, the gap between germline ends came to 15 bases. CDR3 size: 14 residues. The CDR3 spells CASSKSGSFYEQYF. The CDR3 DNA reads as TGTGCCAGCTCCAAGTCGGGGTCATTCTACGAGCAGTACTTC.

The chain links TRBV11-2 to TRBJ1-4; D perhaps matches TRBD1 (5 bases). In germline, CDR1 is SGHAT, CDR2 FQNNGV. V was pared by 5 bases and J by 8 bases, with 18 bases between. The CDR3 extends over 15 amino acids. The CDR3 nucleotides read TGTGCCAGCAGCAACGGGGGGGTTTTTATCGAAAAACTGTTTTTT. Translated, it gives CASSNGGVFIEKLFF. The entire variable domain, with the rest obtained from reference TRBV11-2 and TRBJ1-4, is as follows: EAGVAQSPRYKIIEKRQSVAFWCNPISGHATLYWYQQILGQGPKLLIQFQNNGVVDDSQLPKDRFSAERLKGVDSTLKIQPAKLEDSAVYLCASSNGGVFIEKLFFGSGTQLSVL.

The rearrangement joins TRBV27 to TRBJ1-5, with 11 nucleotides matching TRBD1. With V trimmed by 6 bases and J by 4 bases, 2 bases remained unmatched. Germline CDR1 and CDR2: MNHEY and SMNVEV (reference sequence). The CDR3 is made up of 14 amino acids. The CDR3 loop is CASRGQGVNQPQHF. For the CDR3, the DNA is TGTGCCAGCAGGGGACAGGGGGTAAATCAGCCCCAGCATTTT.

The rearrangement uses TRBV25-1 and TRBJ1-6; the D gene is possibly TRBD1 (6 bases). Trimming cost V 0 bases and J 8 bases, with 11 bases left between them. CDR3 length: 15 residues. Germline assignment: CDR1 MGHDK and CDR2 SYGVNS. The CDR3 bases are TGTGCCAGCAGTGAATATAAACAGGGTGATTCACCCCTCCACTTT. Its protein is CASSEYKQGDSPLHF.

A single count supports this clone. This chain joins TRBV30 and TRBJ2-7; 7 nucleotides match TRBD2. CDR1 and CDR2 (germline): GTSNPN, SVGIG (reference sequence). Losses at the gene ends were 2 bases for V and 3 bases for J; bases not matched to a gene: 10. The CDR3 runs to 15 residues. As DNA, the CDR3 is TGTGCCTGGAGTCGGAGGGATTGGGAGGGCTACGAGCAGTACTTC. As protein: CAWSRRDWEGYEQYF. Looking up the rest from reference TRBV30 and TRBJ2-7 gives the full variable domain: SQTIHQWPATLVQPVGSPLSLECTVEGTSNPNLYWYRQAAGRGLQLLFYSVGIGQISSEVPQNLSASRPQDRQFILSSKKLLLSDSGFYLCAWSRRDWEGYEQYFGPGTRLTVT.

J is TRBJ2-5 and V is TRBV6-1; 8 bases are shared with TRBD1. Per the germline V gene, CDR1 is MNHNS and CDR2 is SASEGT. The CDR3 runs to 13 residues. Trimming cost V 3 bases and J 7 bases; bases outside gene matches: 4. Here the CDR3 reads CASSEDREGTQYF. CDR3 nucleotides: TGTGCCAGCAGTGAGGACAGGGAAGGGACCCAGTACTTC.

On this clone itself: Other DNA sequences in this sample translate to the same CDR3. The genes are TRBV5-1 and TRBJ2-3; 11 nucleotides agree with TRBD2. Trimming cost V 2 bases and J 1 base; bases outside gene matches: 3. Germline CDR1 and CDR2: SGHRS and YFSETQ. The CDR3 covers 16 residues. The CDR3 region is CASSFLAGGGTDTQYF. CDR3 DNA sequence: TGCGCCAGCAGCTTCTTAGCGGGAGGGGGCACAGATACGCAGTATTTT.

As to this clone: In the same sample, other DNA sequences code for this CDR3. The chain has TRBV9 and TRBJ1-4; D not resolved. V lost 0 bases, J lost 0 bases, and 3 bases lay in between. Germline CDR1 SGDLS, CDR2 YYNGEE. The CDR3 has 14 amino acids. CDR3 DNA sequence: TGTGCCAGCAGCGTAGGGGCAACTAATGAAAAACTGTTTTTT. Its translation is CASSVGATNEKLFF. Full variable domain (outside the CDR3, taken from reference TRBV9 and TRBJ1-4): DSGVTQTPKHLITATGQRVTLRCSPRSGDLSVYWYQQSLDQGLQFLIQYYNGEERAKGNILERFSAQQFPDLHSELNLSSLELGDSALYFCASSVGATNEKLFFGSGTQLSVL.

J is TRBJ2-5 and V is TRBV5-1; D possibly uses TRBD1 or TRBD2 (5 bases each). Trimming stripped 7 bases from V and 0 bases from J, with 13 bases between. This CDR3 contains 14 residues. Germline CDR1 is SGHRS and CDR2 is YFSETQ. The CDR3 here is CASRLSGYQETQYF. Written as DNA, the CDR3 is TGCGCCAGCCGACTATCAGGGTACCAAGAGACCCAGTACTTC.

The chain carries TRBV4-3 and TRBJ2-2; 9 bases line up with TRBD2. The CDR3 sequence is 16 residues long. V lost 1 base and J lost 4; bases outside the gene matches: 4. Germline V CDR1 and CDR2: LGHNA, YSLEER. The CDR3 is CASSQGLAASTGELFF. CDR3 nucleotides: TGCGCCAGCAGCCAAGGACTAGCGGCCTCCACCGGGGAGCTGTTTTTT.

The chain joins TRBV4-1 to TRBJ1-6; D remains unclear. Germline V gene sequence: CDR1 MGHRA, CDR2 YSYEKL. This CDR3 spans 15 amino acids. V lost 3 bases and J 6 bases, leaving 12 bases between the germline ends. This chain's CDR3 is CASSHPPGTNSPLHF. The CDR3 DNA reads TGCGCCAGCAGCCACCCCCCAGGCACTAATTCACCCCTCCACTTT.

V is TRBV9 and J is TRBJ2-5, with D tentatively TRBD2 (6 bases). V gave up 0 bases and J gave up 5 bases, with 14 bases separating them. The CDR3 totals 15 residues. CDR1 and CDR2 (germline): SGDLS, YYNGEE. The CDR3 sequence is CASSVATGGSETQYF. CDR3 DNA: TGTGCCAGCAGCGTAGCGACCGGAGGGTCGGAGACCCAGTACTTC. The full variable domain, with the rest looked up from reference TRBV9 and TRBJ2-5, is DSGVTQTPKHLITATGQRVTLRCSPRSGDLSVYWYQQSLDQGLQFLIQYYNGEERAKGNILERFSAQQFPDLHSELNLSSLELGDSALYFCASSVATGGSETQYFGPGTRLLVL.

The CDR3 DNA is TGTGCCTGGCGACGGAAGAACACTGAAGCTTTCTTT. Its translation: CAWRRKNTEAFF. This sequence joins TRBV30 and TRBJ1-1; D not certain. Per the germline V gene, CDR1 is GTSNPN and CDR2 is SVGIG (reference sequence). CDR3 length equals 12 residues. Trimming pared 5 bases from V and 1 base from J, leaving 8 bases between.